This TCR beta chain was identified in a study of blood T cell repertoires in COVID-19. TCRdb's copy holds only in-frame clones and misses some; the assay was immunoSEQ multiplex PCR. Among 390,000 or so clones listed, roughly 89% were seen once. The junction had 1 base not matched to a gene; V was cut back by 2 bases and J by 3 bases. Germline CDR1 is SGHVS and CDR2 is FQNEAQ. The CDR3 is 14 amino acids. The sequenced material came from peripheral blood. This chain links TRBV7-8 with TRBJ2-3, with TRBD1 matching over 8 bases. The clonotype comes from a woman in her 30s with active or convalescent COVID-19. CDR3 amino acids: CASSLQGATDTQYF. In DNA, the CDR3 is TGTGCCAGCAGCTTACAGGGGGCTACAGATACGCAGTATTTT.